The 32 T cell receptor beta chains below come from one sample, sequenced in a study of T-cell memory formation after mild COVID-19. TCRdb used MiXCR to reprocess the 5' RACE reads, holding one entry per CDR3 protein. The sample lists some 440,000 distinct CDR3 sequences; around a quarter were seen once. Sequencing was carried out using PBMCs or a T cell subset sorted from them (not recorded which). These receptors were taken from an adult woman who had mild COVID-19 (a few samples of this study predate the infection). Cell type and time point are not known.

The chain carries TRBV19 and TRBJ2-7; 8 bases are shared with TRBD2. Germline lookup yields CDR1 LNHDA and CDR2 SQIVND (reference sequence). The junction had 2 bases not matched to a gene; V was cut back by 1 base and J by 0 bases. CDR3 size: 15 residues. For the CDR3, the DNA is TGTGCCAGTAGTATAGGACTAGCGAGCTCCTACGAGCAGTACTTC. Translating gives CASSIGLASSYEQYF.

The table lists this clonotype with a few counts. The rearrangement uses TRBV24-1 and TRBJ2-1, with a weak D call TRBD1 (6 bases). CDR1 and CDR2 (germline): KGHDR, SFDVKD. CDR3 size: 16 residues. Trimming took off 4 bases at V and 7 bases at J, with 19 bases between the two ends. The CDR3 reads CATSDRRDNDPNEQFF. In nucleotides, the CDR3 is TGTGCCACCAGTGACCGCCGGGACAATGACCCTAATGAGCAGTTCTTC.

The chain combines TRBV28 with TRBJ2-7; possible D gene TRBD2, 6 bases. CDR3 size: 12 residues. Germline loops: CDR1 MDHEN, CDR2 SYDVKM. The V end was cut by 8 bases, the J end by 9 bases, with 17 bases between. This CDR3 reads CASGTPTKVQYF. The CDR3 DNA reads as TGTGCCAGCGGGACTCCGACCAAGGTGCAGTACTTC.

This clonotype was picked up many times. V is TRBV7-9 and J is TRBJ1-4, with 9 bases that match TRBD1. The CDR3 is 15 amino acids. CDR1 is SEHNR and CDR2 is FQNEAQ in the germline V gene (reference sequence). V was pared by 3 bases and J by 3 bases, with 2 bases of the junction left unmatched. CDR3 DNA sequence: TGTGCCAGCAGCTTGGGGGACAGGGCTAATGAAAAACTGTTTTTT. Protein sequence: CASSLGDRANEKLFF.

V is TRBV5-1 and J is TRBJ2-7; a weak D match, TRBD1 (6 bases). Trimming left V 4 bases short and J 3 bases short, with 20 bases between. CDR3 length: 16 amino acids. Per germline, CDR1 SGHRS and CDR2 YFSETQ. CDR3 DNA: TGCGCCAGCAGCCCATCAAGTCGGACAGCCGGCTACGAGCAGTACTTC. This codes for CASSPSSRTAGYEQYF.

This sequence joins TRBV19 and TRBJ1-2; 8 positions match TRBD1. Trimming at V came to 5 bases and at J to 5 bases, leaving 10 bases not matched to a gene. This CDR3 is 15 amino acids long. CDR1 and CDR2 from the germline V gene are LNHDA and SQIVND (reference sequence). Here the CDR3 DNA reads TGTGCCAGTAGTGTCGCCGGGACAGGCACATATGGCTACACCTTC. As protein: CASSVAGTGTYGYTF.

CDR3 bases: TGTGCCAGCACCCTCGACAGGGGGCACGTTGGCTACACCTTC. Translation gives CASTLDRGHVGYTF. This chain links TRBV12-3 or TRBV12-4 with TRBJ1-2; 10 nucleotides agree with TRBD1. V was pared by 7 bases and J by 7 bases, with 9 bases of the junction left unmatched. This CDR3 region has 14 residues.

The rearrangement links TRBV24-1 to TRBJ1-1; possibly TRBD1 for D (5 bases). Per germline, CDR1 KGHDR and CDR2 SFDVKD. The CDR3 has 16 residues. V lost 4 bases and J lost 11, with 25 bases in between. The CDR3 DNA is TGTGCCACCAGTGACCCCCGTCGGGACTCACACGGGAGGGCTTTCTTT. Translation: CATSDPRRDSHGRAFF.

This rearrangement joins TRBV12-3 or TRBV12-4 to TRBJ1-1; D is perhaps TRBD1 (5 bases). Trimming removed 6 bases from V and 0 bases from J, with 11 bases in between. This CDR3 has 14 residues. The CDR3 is CASRRQRMNTEAFF. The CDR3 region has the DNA TGTGCCAGCAGGAGACAGCGGATGAACACTGAAGCTTTCTTT.

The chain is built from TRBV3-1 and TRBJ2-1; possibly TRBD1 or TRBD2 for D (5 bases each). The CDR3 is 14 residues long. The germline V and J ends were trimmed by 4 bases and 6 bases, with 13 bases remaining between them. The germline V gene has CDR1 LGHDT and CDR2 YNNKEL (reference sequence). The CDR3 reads CASSPHGGGNEQFF. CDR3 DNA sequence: TGTGCCAGCAGCCCCCACGGTGGGGGCAATGAGCAGTTCTTC.

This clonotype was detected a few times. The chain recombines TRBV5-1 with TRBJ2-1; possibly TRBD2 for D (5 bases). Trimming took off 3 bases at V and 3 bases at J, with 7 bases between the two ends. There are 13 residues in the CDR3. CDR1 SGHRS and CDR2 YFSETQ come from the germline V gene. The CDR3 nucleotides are TGCGCCAGCAGCTACCGGGACTACAATGAGCAGTTCTTC. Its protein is CASSYRDYNEQFF.

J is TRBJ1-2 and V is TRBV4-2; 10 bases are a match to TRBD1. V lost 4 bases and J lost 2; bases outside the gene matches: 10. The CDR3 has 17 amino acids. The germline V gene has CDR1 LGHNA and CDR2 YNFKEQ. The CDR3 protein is CASSRQGAGSENYGYTF. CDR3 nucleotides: TGTGCCAGCAGCCGACAGGGGGCGGGTAGTGAGAACTATGGCTACACCTTC.

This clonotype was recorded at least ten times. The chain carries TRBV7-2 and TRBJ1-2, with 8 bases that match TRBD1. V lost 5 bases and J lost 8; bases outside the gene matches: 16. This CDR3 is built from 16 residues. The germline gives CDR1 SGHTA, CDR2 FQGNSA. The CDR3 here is CASSPGGQGRVGGYTF. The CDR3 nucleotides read TGTGCCAGCAGCCCCGGAGGACAGGGTCGGGTTGGAGGCTACACCTTC.

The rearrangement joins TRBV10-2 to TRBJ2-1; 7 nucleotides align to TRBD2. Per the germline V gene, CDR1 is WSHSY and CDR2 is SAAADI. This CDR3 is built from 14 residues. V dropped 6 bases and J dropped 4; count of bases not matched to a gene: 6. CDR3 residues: CASSQPGLYNEQFF. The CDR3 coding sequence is TGCGCCAGCAGCCAACCGGGACTATACAATGAGCAGTTCTTC.

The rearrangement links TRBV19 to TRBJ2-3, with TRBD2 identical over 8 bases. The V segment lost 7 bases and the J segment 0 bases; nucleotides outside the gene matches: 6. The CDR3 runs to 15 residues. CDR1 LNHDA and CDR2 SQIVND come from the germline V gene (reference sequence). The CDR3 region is CASMEKRGSTDTQYF. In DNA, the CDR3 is TGTGCCAGTATGGAGAAGCGGGGGAGCACAGATACGCAGTATTTT.

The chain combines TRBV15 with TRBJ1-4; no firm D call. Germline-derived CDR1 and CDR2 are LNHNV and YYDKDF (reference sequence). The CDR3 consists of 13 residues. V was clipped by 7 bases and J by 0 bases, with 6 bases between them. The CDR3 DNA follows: TGTGCCACCATGAGACCAACTAATGAAAAACTGTTTTTT. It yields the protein CATMRPTNEKLFF.

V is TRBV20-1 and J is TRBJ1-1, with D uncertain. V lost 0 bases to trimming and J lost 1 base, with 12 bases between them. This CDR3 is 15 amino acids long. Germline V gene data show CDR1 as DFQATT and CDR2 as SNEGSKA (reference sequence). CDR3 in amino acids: CSARDLVLSNTEAFF. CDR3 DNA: TGCAGTGCTAGAGATTTGGTTCTATCGAACACTGAAGCTTTCTTT.

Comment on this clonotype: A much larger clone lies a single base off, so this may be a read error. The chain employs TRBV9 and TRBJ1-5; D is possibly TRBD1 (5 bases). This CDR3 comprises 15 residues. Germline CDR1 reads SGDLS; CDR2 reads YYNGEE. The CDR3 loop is CASSVGELGNQPQNF. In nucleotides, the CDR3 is TGTGCCAGCAGCGTGGGGGAATTGGGCAATCAGCCCCAGAATTTT.

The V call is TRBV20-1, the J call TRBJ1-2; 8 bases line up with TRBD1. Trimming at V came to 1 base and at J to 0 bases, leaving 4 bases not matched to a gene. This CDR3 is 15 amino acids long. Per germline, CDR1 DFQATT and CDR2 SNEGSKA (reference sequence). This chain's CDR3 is CSARAYRGANYGYTF. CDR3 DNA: TGCAGTGCTAGAGCGTACAGGGGGGCTAACTATGGCTACACCTTC.

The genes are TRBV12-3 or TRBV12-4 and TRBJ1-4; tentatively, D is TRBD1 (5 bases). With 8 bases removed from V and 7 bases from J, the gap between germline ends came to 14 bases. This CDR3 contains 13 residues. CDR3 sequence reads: CASSRAGGEKLFF. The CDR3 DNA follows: TGTGCCAGCTCACGGGCGGGGGGTGAAAAACTGTTTTTT.

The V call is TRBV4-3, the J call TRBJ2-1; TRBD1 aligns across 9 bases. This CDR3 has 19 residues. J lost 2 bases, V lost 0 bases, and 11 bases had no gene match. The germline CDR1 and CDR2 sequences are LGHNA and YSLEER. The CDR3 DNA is TGCGCCAGCAGCCAAGATGGTGGTGGGACAGGGAGCCCCTACAATGAGCAGTTCTTC. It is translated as CASSQDGGGTGSPYNEQFF.

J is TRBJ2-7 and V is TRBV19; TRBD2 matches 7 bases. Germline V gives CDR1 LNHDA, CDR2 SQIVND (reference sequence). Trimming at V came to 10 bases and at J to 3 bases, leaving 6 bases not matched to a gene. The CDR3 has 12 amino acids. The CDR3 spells CATPLANYEQYF. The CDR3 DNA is TGTGCCACCCCACTAGCGAACTACGAGCAGTACTTC. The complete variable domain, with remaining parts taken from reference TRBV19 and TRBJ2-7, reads DGGITQSPKYLFRKEGQNVTLSCEQNLNHDAMYWYRQDPGQGLRLIYYSQIVNDFQKGDIAEGYSVSREKKESFPLTVTSAQKNPTAFYLCATPLANYEQYFGPGTRLTVT.

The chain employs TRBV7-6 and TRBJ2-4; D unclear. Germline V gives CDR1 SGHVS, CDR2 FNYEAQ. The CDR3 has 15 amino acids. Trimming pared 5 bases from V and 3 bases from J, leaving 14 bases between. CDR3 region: CASSPGWDNKNIQYF. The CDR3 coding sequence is TGTGCCAGCAGCCCCGGATGGGATAACAAAAACATTCAGTACTTC.

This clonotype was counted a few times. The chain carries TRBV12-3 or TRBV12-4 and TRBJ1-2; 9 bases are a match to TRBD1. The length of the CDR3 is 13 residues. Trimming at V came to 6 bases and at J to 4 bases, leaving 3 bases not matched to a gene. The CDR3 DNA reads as TGTGCCAGCAGACCGGGACAGGGCTATGGCTACACCTTC. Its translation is CASRPGQGYGYTF.

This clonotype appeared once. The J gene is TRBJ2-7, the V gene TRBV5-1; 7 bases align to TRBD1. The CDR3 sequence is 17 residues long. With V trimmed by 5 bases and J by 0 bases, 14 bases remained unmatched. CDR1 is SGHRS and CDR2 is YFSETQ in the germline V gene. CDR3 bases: TGCGCCAGCAGTCTTTTCAGACCGGGACAGCACTCCTACGAGCAGTACTTC. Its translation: CASSLFRPGQHSYEQYF.

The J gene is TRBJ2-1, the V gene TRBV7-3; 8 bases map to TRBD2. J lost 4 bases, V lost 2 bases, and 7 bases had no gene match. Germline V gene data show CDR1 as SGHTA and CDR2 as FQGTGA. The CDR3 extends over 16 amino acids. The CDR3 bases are TGTGCCAGCAGCTTAGATCCAGCGGGGGCATACAATGAGCAGTTCTTC. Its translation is CASSLDPAGAYNEQFF. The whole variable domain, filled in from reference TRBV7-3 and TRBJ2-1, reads GAGVSQTPSNKVTEKGKYVELRCDPISGHTALYWYRQSLGQGPEFLIYFQGTGAADDSGLPNDRFFAVRPEGSVSTLKIQRTERGDSAVYLCASSLDPAGAYNEQFFGPGTRLTVL.

In DNA, the CDR3 is TGCGCCAGCAGTCAACCTGAGGGAGGGGGGACCCAAGAGACCCAGTACTTC. This encodes CASSQPEGGGTQETQYF. The chain joins TRBV23-1 to TRBJ2-5, with D perhaps TRBD2 (7 bases). TRBV23-1 is identified as an open reading frame with a role that is uncertain. The CDR3 length is 17 residues. Trimming cost V 2 bases and J 1 base, with 17 bases left between them.

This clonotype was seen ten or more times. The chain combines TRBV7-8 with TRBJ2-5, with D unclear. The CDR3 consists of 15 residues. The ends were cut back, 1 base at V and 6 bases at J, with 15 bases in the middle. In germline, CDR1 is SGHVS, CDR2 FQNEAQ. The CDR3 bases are TGTGCCAGCAGCTTAGGACCGACAATCGAAAAGACCCAGTACTTC. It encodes CASSLGPTIEKTQYF.

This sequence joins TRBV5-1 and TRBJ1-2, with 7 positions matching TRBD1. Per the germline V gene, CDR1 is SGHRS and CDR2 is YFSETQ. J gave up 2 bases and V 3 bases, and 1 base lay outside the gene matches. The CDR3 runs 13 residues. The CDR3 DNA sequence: TGCGCCAGCAGCTGGGGACAGAACTATGGCTACACCTTC. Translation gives CASSWGQNYGYTF.

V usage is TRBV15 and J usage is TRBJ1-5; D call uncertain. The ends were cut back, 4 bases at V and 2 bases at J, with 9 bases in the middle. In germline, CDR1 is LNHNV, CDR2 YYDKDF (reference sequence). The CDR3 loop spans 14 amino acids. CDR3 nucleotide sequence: TGTGCCACCAGCATGCGATTTGGCAATCAGCCCCAGCATTTT. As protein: CATSMRFGNQPQHF.

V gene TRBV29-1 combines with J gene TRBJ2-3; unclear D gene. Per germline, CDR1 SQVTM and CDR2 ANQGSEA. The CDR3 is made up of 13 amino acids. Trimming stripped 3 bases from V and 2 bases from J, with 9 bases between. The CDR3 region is CSVEGPHTDTQYF. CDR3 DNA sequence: TGCAGCGTTGAGGGTCCCCACACAGATACGCAGTATTTT.

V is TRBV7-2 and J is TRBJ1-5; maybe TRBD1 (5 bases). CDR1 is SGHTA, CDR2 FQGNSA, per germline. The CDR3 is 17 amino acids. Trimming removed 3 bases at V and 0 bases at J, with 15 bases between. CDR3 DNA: TGTGCCAGCAGCTTTTACTCGAAGGACACTAGCAATCAGCCCCAGCATTTT. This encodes CASSFYSKDTSNQPQHF.